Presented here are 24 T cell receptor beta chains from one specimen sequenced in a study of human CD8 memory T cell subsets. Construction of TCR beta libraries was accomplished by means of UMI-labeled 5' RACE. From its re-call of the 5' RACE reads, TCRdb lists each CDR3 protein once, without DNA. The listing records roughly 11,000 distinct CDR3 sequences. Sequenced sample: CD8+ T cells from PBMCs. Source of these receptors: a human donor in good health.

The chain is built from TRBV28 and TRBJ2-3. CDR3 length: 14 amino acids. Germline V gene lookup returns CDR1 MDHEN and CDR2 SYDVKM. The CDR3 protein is CASSPQLRTDTQYF.

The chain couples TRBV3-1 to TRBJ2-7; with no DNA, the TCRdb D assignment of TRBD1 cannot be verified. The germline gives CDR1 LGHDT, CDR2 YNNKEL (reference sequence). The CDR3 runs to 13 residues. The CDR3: CASSRWGPYEQYF.

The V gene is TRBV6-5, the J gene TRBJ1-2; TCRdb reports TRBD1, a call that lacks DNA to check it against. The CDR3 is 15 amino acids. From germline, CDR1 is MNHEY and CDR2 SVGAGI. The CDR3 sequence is CASSYGWGASDGYTF.

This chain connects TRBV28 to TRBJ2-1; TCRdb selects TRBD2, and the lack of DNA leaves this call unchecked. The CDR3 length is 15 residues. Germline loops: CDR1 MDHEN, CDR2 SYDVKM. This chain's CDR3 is CASSPGLAAYNEQFF.

The CDR3: CSARDSRQDDSPLHF. The chain joins TRBV20-1 to TRBJ1-6; checking the TCRdb D call of TRBD1 is not possible without DNA. The CDR3 covers 15 residues. Germline CDR1 is DFQATT and CDR2 is SNEGSKA (reference sequence).

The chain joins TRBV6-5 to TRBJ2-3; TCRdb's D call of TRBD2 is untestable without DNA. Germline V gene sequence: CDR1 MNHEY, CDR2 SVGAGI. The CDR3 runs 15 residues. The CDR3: CASSHFSGSTDTQYF.

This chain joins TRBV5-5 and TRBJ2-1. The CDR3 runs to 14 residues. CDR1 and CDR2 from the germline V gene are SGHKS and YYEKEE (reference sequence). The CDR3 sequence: CASSFWGPDNEQFF.

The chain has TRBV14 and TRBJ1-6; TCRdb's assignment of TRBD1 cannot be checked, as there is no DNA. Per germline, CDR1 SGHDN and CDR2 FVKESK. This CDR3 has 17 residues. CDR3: CASSQLTASSYNSPLHF.

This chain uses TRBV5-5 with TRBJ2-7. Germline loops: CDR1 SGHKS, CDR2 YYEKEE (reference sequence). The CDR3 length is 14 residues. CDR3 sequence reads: CASSLVQYSYEQYF.

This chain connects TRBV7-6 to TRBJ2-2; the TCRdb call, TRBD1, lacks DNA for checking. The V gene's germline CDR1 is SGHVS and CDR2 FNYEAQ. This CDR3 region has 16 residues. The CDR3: CASSSTAGGFFGELFF.

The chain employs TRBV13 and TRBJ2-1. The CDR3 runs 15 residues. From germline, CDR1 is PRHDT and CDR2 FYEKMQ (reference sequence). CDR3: CASSSRGISNNEQFF.

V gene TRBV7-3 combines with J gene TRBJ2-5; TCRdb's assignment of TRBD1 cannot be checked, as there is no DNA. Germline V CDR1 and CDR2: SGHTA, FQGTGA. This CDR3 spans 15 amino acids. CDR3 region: CASSLGVTGQETQYF.

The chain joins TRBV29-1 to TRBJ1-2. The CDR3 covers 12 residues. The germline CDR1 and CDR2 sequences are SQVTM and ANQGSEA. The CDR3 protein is CSVELGFYGYTF.

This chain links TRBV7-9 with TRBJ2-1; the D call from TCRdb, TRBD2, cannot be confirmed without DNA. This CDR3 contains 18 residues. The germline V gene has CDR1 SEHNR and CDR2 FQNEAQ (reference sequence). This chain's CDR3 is CASSPGTSGLTTYNEQFF.

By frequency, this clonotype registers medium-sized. CDR3: CASSPNSSPGTPTNYGYTF. The rearrangement joins TRBV5-1 to TRBJ1-2; there is no DNA to check the TCRdb D call of TRBD1. This CDR3 has 19 amino acids. From germline, CDR1 is SGHRS and CDR2 YFSETQ.

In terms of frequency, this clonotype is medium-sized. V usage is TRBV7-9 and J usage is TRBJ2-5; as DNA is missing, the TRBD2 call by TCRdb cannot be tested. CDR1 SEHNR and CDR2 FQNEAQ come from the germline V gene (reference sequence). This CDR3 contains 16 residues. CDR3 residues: CASSFRLAGVGETQYF.

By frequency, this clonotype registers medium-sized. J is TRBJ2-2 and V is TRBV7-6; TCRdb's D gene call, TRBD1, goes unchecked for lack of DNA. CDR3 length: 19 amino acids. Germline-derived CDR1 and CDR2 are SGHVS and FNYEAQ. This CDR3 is CASSLTAGGFEADTGELFF.

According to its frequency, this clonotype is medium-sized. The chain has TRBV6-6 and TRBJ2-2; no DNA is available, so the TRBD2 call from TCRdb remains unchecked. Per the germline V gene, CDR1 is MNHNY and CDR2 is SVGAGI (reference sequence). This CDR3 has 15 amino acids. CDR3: CASSSRDSLYGELFF.

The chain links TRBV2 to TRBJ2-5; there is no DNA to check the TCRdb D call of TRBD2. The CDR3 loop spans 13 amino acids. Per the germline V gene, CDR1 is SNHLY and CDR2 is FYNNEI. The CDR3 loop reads CASSGSGWETQYF.

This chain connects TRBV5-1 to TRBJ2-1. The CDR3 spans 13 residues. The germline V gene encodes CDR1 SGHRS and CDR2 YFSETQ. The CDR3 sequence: CASSLTDYNEQFF.

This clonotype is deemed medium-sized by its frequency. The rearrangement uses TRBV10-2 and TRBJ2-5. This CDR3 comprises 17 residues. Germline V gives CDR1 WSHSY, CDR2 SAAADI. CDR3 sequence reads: CASSENRWVNDQETQYF.

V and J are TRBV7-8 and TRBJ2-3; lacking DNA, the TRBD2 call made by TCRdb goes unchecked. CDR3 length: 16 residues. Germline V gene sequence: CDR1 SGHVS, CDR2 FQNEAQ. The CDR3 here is CASTPRLAGVTDTQYF.

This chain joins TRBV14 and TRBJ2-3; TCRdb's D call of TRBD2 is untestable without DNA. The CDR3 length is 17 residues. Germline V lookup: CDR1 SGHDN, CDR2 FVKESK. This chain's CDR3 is CASSQDTSGGPTDTQYF.

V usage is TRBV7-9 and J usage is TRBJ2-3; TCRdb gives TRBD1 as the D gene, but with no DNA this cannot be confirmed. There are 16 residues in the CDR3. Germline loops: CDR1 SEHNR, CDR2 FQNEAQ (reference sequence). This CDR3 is CASSLPWTGDTDTQYF.